The sequence of this T cell receptor (beta chain) was determined in a study of T cell responses to AZD1222 COVID-19 vaccine. Findings of the study overall: Spike-specific TCRs gained breadth and depth after people received two AZD1222 doses. Nearly half of unique spike-specific TCRs reportedly avoided B.1.351 and B.1.1.7 mutated regions.

As for this clone: As yet, its antigen is unknown.

From germline, CDR1 is KGHSH and CDR2 LQKENI. Trimming pared 7 bases from V and 4 bases from J, leaving 10 bases between. The CDR3 runs 12 residues. Profiling relied on immunoSEQ multiplex PCR, and the TCRdb table lists in-frame clones only, not all of them. The sample carries 90,000 to 150,000 clones, 80% to 90% recorded once. The source material was peripheral blood, sampled on day 0 of AZD1222 vaccination. This clonotype originated in an adult in good health. The chain carries TRBV18 and TRBJ2-5; D uncertain. The CDR3 is CASLGRVETQYF. The CDR3 DNA reads TGTGCCAGCTTGGGCAGAGTAGAGACCCAGTACTTC.